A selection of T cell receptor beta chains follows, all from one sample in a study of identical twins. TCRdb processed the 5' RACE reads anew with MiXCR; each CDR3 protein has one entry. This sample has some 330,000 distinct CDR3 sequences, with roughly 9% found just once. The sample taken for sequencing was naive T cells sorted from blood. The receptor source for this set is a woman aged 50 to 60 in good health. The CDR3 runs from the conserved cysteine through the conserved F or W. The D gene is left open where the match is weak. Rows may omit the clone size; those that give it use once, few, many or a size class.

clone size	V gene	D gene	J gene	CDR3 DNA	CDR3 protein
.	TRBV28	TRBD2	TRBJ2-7	TGTGCCAGCAGTCTCAGACTAGCGGGATGGGCCTACGAGCAGTACTTC	CASSLRLAGWAYEQYF
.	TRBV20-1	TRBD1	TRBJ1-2	TGCAGTGCTTGGACAGGGGCAAACTATGGCTACACCTTC	CSAWTGANYGYTF
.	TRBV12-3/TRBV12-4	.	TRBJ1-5	TGTGCCAGCAGCCCGGCGGAGGATCAGCCCCAGCATTTT	CASSPAEDQPQHF
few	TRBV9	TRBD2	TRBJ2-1	TGTGCCAGCAGCTGGACTAGCGGGAGCGGCGATGAGCAGTTCTTC	CASSWTSGSGDEQFF
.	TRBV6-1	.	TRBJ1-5	TGTGCCAGCAGTGGGGGACCAGGTCTCAATCAGCCCCAGCATTTT	CASSGGPGLNQPQHF
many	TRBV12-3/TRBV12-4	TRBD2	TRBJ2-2	TGTGCCAGCACTGCGACTAGCGGGAGACCCTCGGGGCTGTTTTTT	CASTATSGRPSGLFF
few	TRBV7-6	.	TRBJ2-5	TGTGCCAGCAGCCCCTCCGAGGGAGAGACCCAGTACTTC	CASSPSEGETQYF
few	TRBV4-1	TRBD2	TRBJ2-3	TGCGCCAGCAGCCAGAGCGGGAGGGCCCCAACAGATACGCAGTATTTT	CASSQSGRAPTDTQYF
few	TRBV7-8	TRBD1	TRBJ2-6	TGTGCCAGCCGTACGGGACAGGGGGCGCCCGGGGCCAACGTCCTGACTTTC	CASRTGQGAPGANVLTF
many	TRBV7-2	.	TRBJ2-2	TGTGCCAGCAGCTTAGCAGCGACGGGGACCGGGGAGCTGTTTTTT	CASSLAATGTGELFF
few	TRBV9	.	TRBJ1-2	TGTGCCAGCAGCGTAGGGACGGACTATGGCTACACCTTC	CASSVGTDYGYTF
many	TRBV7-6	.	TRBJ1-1	TGTGCCAGCAGCTTAGGAGGAACCGACGTCGAAGCTTTCTTT	CASSLGGTDVEAFF
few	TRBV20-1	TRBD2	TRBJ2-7	TGCAGTGCTAGCCCCGGACTAGATTCGGGCGAGCAGTACTTC	CSASPGLDSGEQYF
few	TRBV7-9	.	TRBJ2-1	TGTGCCAGCAGCTTAGCCAAGGATGAGCAGTTCTTC	CASSLAKDEQFF
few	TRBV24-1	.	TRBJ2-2	TGTGCCACCAGTGATTGGAGGGGGGAAAACACCGGGGAGCTGTTTTTT	CATSDWRGENTGELFF
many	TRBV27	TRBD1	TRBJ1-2	TGTGCCAGCAGTCCCGCGACAGGGGGCATGCGTGGCTACACCTTC	CASSPATGGMRGYTF
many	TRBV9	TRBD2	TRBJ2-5	TGTGCCAGCAGCGACCGGGGGGGCCAAGAGACCCAGTACTTC	CASSDRGGQETQYF
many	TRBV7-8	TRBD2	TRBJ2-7	TGTGCCAGCAGCATCGACACCGGGACTAGCGGGAGCTTACCATCCTACGAGCAGTACTTC	CASSIDTGTSGSLPSYEQYF
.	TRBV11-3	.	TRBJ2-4	TGTGCCAGCAGCTTAGGGACCGGCATTCAGTACTTC	CASSLGTGIQYF
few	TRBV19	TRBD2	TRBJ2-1	TGTGCCAGTGGCTTGGGACTAGCGGCTTACAATGAGCAGTTCTTC	CASGLGLAAYNEQFF
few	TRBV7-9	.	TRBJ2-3	TGTGCCAGCAGCTTAGGGGGCGGGGCCGGAGGGACAGATACGCAGTATTTT	CASSLGGGAGGTDTQYF
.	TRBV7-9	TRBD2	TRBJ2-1	TGTGCCAGCACATCAGAACCGAGACTAGCATCTGAGCAGTTCTTC	CASTSEPRLASEQFF
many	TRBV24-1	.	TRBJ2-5	TGTGCCACCAGTGAAAGCGGGTGGAGAGAGACCCAGTACTTC	CATSESGWRETQYF
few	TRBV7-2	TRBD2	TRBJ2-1	TGTGCCAGCAGCTTAGCACTAGCGGGAGGGCCCTCCTACAATGAGCAGTTCTTC	CASSLALAGGPSYNEQFF
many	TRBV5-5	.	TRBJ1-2	TGTGCCAGCAGCTTGGAGGAAGGGGCTGGAGGCTACACCTTC	CASSLEEGAGGYTF
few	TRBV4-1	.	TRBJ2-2	TGCGCCAGCAGCCAAGAGCCCGATTACGGGGAGCTGTTTTTT	CASSQEPDYGELFF
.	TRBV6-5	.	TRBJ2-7	TGTGCCAGCAGAAACGCCCCGCGGGGCTCCTACGAGCAGTACTTC	CASRNAPRGSYEQYF
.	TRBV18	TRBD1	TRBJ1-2	TGTGCCAGCTCACAGACAGGGGCTAATAACTATGGCTACACCTTC	CASSQTGANNYGYTF